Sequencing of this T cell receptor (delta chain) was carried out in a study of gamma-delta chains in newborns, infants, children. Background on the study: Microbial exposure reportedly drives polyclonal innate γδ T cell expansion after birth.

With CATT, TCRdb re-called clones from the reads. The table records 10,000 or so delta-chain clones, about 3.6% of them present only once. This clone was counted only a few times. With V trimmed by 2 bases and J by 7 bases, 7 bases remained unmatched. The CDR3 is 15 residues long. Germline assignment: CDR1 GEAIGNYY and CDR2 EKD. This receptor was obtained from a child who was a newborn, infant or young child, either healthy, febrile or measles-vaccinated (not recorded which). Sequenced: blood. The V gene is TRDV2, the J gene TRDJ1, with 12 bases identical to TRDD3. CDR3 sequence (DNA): TGTGCCTGTGACAAGCTGGGGGATACGCGAGGTAAACTCATCTTT. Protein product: CACDKLGDTRGKLIF.